The 6 T cell receptor beta chains below come from one sample, sequenced in a study of immune evolution from preneoplasia to lung adenocarcinoma. The data were produced by immunoSEQ multiplex PCR, yet TCRdb's version contains in-frame clones alone and is incomplete. The sample lists about 10,000 clones; around 80% were seen once. Sample: FFPE minimally invasive lung adenocarcinoma tissue. These receptors came from a person aged 70 to 85 with lung adenocarcinoma. Some clones in this sample may be carry-over from other donors' samples.

V gene TRBV6-1 combines with J gene TRBJ2-6; no definite D call. Trimming stripped 7 bases from V and 0 bases from J, with 4 bases between. This CDR3 region has 13 residues. Germline-derived CDR1 and CDR2 are MNHNS and SASEGT. Written as DNA, the CDR3 is TGTGCCAGCAAGATCTCTGGGGCCAACGTCCTGACTTTC. Protein: CASKISGANVLTF.

This clone showed up just once. CDR3 in DNA: TGTGCCAGCAGTGCCGGGACAGCAGGAAACACCATATATTTT. It specifies CASSAGTAGNTIYF. This sequence joins TRBV6-1 and TRBJ1-3; 7 positions agree with TRBD1. The CDR3 is made up of 14 amino acids. V lost 4 bases, J lost 4 bases, and 4 bases stayed unmatched. Germline V gene data show CDR1 as MNHNS and CDR2 as SASEGT.

This clone is a singleton in its sample. This chain uses TRBV19 with TRBJ1-1; D gene unclear. This CDR3 contains 14 residues. The germline CDR1 and CDR2 sequences are LNHDA and SQIVND (reference sequence). Trimming took off 0 bases at V and 4 bases at J, with 9 bases between the two ends. The CDR3 sequence is CASSIDSGLTEAFF. In DNA, the CDR3 is TGTGCCAGTAGTATAGATTCGGGCCTCACTGAAGCTTTCTTT.

The rearrangement uses TRBV5-4 and TRBJ2-1; D is perhaps TRBD1 or TRBD2 (6 bases each). Germline V lookup: CDR1 SGHNT, CDR2 YYREEE (reference sequence). The CDR3 has 12 amino acids. The V gene lost 4 bases and the J gene lost 10 bases, with 12 bases spanning the gap. The CDR3 DNA sequence: TGTGCCAGCAGCGGGGGGCCGGGGGAGCAGTTCTTC. Translating gives CASSGGPGEQFF.

Judged by abundance, this clone is large. The gene calls are TRBV28 and TRBJ1-6; 9 nucleotides align to TRBD1. Trimming cost V 5 bases and J 7 bases; bases outside gene matches: 6. Per the germline V gene, CDR1 is MDHEN and CDR2 is SYDVKM. This CDR3 spans 15 amino acids. CDR3 amino acids: CASSPLGQGNSPLHF. DNA for the CDR3: TGTGCCAGCAGTCCCCTGGGACAGGGAAATTCACCCCTCCACTTT.

CDR3 DNA sequence: TGTGCCACCAGCAGAGGGGAGTTCAACGAGCAGTACTTC. This encodes CATSRGEFNEQYF. V usage is TRBV15 and J usage is TRBJ2-7, with D maybe TRBD2 (5 bases). This CDR3 contains 13 residues. Trimming pared 1 base from V and 5 bases from J, leaving 9 bases between. Germline-derived CDR1 and CDR2 are LNHNV and YYDKDF (reference sequence).